This is a list of T cell receptor beta chains from one sample in a study of shared clonotypes between healthy human individuals. Method: immunoSEQ multiplex PCR; TCRdb's copy keeps in-frame clones and lacks some. Of under 850,000 clones listed, nearly 95% are singletons. What was sequenced was naive CD8+ T cells sorted from blood. Receptor source: a young man in good health. CDR3s include the opening cysteine and the closing phenylalanine or tryptophan. Each record gives: J gene, clone size, V gene, D gene, CDR3 protein, CDR3 DNA. D genes are given only for firm matches. Not every row has a clone size; where given, it reads once, few, many or a size class.

>TRBJ2-7|-|TRBV29-1|-
CSAVGRHDHYYEQYF
TGCAGCGCCGTGGGCAGACATGACCACTATTACGAGCAGTACTTC
>TRBJ2-7|-|TRBV11-3|-
CASSLEGSTYEQYF
TGTGCCAGCAGCTTAGAAGGGAGCACCTACGAGCAGTACTTC
>TRBJ2-1|-|TRBV4-1|TRBD2
CASSQVGGSSYNEQFF
TGCGCCAGCAGCCAAGTCGGCGGGAGCTCCTACAATGAGCAGTTCTTC
>TRBJ2-1|once|TRBV27|TRBD2
CASSMGLAENEQFF
TGTGCCAGCAGCATGGGACTAGCGGAGAATGAGCAGTTCTTC
>TRBJ2-7|-|TRBV6-4|TRBD2
CASTGRTAGGSSYEQYF
TGTGCCAGCACTGGACGAACAGCGGGAGGGAGCTCCTACGAGCAGTACTTC
>TRBJ2-3|-|TRBV11-1|TRBD2
CASRLTSGSADTQYF
TGTGCCAGCAGGCTAACTAGCGGGAGCGCAGATACGCAGTATTTT
>TRBJ2-1|-|TRBV4-3|-
CASSQDLWSINAYNEQFF
TGCGCCAGCAGCCAAGATTTGTGGTCTATTAACGCCTACAATGAGCAGTTCTTC
>TRBJ1-5|-|TRBV6-1|TRBD1
CASRMTGRRQPQHF
TGTGCCAGCAGGATGACAGGGAGGCGTCAGCCCCAGCATTTT
>TRBJ2-1|once|TRBV5-6|TRBD2
CASSQTSGRADEQFF
TGTGCCAGCAGCCAGACTAGCGGGAGAGCGGATGAGCAGTTCTTC
>TRBJ2-7|-|TRBV7-9|TRBD2
CASSPPGGSKEQYF
TGTGCCAGCAGCCCCCCGGGGGGATCGAAAGAGCAGTACTTC
>TRBJ1-3|-|TRBV21-1|-
CASSKEWTGPGNTIYF
TGTGCCAGCAGCAAAGAGTGGACAGGTCCTGGAAACACCATATATTTT
>TRBJ2-2|-|TRBV12-5|-
CASGKRPGELFF
TGTGCTAGTGGGAAGAGACCCGGGGAGCTGTTTTTT
>TRBJ2-3|-|TRBV27|TRBD2
CASSSRLAGGTDTQYF
TGTGCCAGCAGTTCCAGACTAGCGGGAGGCACAGATACGCAGTATTTT
>TRBJ2-3|-|TRBV18|-
CASSPGVGGITDTQYF
TGTGCCAGCTCACCGGGTGTTGGCGGGATAACAGATACGCAGTATTTT
>TRBJ1-4|-|TRBV7-9|TRBD1
CASSSSGTENEKLFF
TGTGCCAGCAGCTCCTCCGGGACAGAAAATGAAAAACTGTTTTTT
>TRBJ2-7|-|TRBV11-2|-
CASSLGQGRAYEQYF
TGTGCCAGCAGCTTAGGGCAGGGACGAGCCTACGAGCAGTACTTC
>TRBJ2-5|once|TRBV7-9|-
CASSLQEETQYF
TGTGCCAGCAGCTTGCAAGAAGAGACCCAGTACTTC
>TRBJ2-3|-|TRBV30|-
CAWSPGGTDTQYF
TGTGCCTGGAGCCCCGGCGGCACAGATACGCAGTATTTT
>TRBJ2-3|-|TRBV7-9|-
CASGDVGAKSKSTDTQYF
TGTGCCAGCGGGGACGTGGGGGCAAAATCCAAATCCACAGATACGCAGTATTTT
>TRBJ2-1|-|TRBV9|TRBD2
CASSMGGSSYNEQFF
TGTGCCAGCAGCATGGGCGGGAGCTCCTACAATGAGCAGTTCTTC
>TRBJ2-7|once|TRBV28|-
CASSPPRTESYEQYF
TGTGCCAGCAGTCCCCCACGGACAGAGTCCTACGAGCAGTACTTC
>TRBJ2-7|-|TRBV4-1|-
CASSLLIAENYEQYF
TGCGCCAGCAGCCTGTTAATAGCGGAGAACTACGAGCAGTACTTC
>TRBJ1-2|many|TRBV6-5|-
CASSPGAYYGYTF
TGTGCCAGCAGCCCGGGGGCCTACTATGGCTACACCTTC
>TRBJ2-3|-|TRBV27|-
CASSWGGREKDTQYF
TGTGCCAGCAGTTGGGGGGGCAGGGAGAAAGATACGCAGTATTTT
>TRBJ2-2|once|TRBV9|TRBD2
CASSVRGSASTGELFF
TGTGCCAGCAGCGTCCGCGGGAGTGCCTCAACCGGGGAGCTGTTTTTT
>TRBJ2-7|-|TRBV7-2|-
CASSSTYEQYF
TGTGCCAGCAGCTCGACCTACGAGCAGTACTTC
>TRBJ2-7|-|TRBV6-1|-
CASSETGFAINEQYF
TGTGCCAGCAGTGAAACAGGGTTTGCAATCAACGAGCAGTACTTC
>TRBJ2-2|-|TRBV6-5|-
CASSYFRTGELFF
TGTGCCAGCAGTTACTTTCGGACCGGGGAGCTGTTTTTT
>TRBJ2-7|-|TRBV5-1|-
CASSPDRDGSYEQYF
TGCGCCAGCAGCCCCGACCGAGATGGGTCCTACGAGCAGTACTTC
>TRBJ1-1|once|TRBV27|-
CASSQTDNTEAFF
TGTGCCAGCAGTCAAACAGATAACACTGAAGCTTTCTTT
>TRBJ2-3|-|TRBV27|-
CASSTLLSTDTQYF
TGTGCCAGCAGTACCCTTTTAAGCACAGATACGCAGTATTTT
>TRBJ2-3|-|TRBV6-1|-
CASSAGVTSTDTQYF
TGTGCCAGCAGCGCAGGGGTCACTAGCACAGATACGCAGTATTTT
>TRBJ2-3|-|TRBV28|-
CASSLGLHLRPDTQYF
TGTGCCAGCAGTTTAGGGCTACACTTAAGGCCAGATACGCAGTATTTT
>TRBJ2-7|-|TRBV2|-
CASRDPGRSYEQYF
TGTGCCAGCAGGGACCCCGGACGTTCCTACGAGCAGTACTTC
>TRBJ2-6|-|TRBV27|-
CASSRAGANVLTF
TGTGCCAGCAGCAGGGCTGGGGCCAACGTCCTGACTTTC
>TRBJ2-1|-|TRBV7-8|TRBD2
CASGKREAYNEQFF
TGTGCCAGCGGGAAGCGGGAGGCCTACAATGAGCAGTTCTTC
>TRBJ2-2|-|TRBV18|-
CASSPGTGELFF
TGTGCCAGCTCTCCAGGGACCGGGGAGCTGTTTTTT
>TRBJ2-7|-|TRBV7-6|TRBD2
CASSSRTSGYEQYF
TGTGCCAGCAGCTCCCGGACTAGCGGCTACGAGCAGTACTTC
>TRBJ2-7|once|TRBV5-1|-
CASSLGNALGGESYEQYF
TGCGCCAGCAGCTTGGGGAACGCACTGGGGGGAGAGTCCTACGAGCAGTACTTC
>TRBJ2-5|once|TRBV7-9|TRBD1
CASSWTGAARRIGTQYF
TGTGCCAGCAGCTGGACAGGGGCCGCGCGAAGGATCGGGACCCAGTACTTC
>TRBJ2-1|-|TRBV30|-
CAWMDSLYNEQFF
TGTGCCTGGATGGACAGTCTCTACAATGAGCAGTTCTTC
>TRBJ2-7|-|TRBV10-3|-
CAISDRRAGEQYF
TGTGCCATCAGTGACCGAAGGGCAGGCGAGCAGTACTTC
>TRBJ2-6|-|TRBV2|-
CASTKRDRTSGANVLTF
TGTGCCAGCACCAAAAGAGACAGGACCTCTGGGGCCAACGTCCTGACTTTC
>TRBJ2-5|-|TRBV15|-
CATSGRRGLETQYF
TGTGCCACCAGCGGTAGGAGGGGTCTGGAGACCCAGTACTTC
>TRBJ2-7|-|TRBV29-1|-
CSVLPGVGLAHEQYF
TGCAGCGTCCTCCCTGGGGTGGGTTTAGCCCACGAGCAGTACTTC
>TRBJ2-5|-|TRBV25-1|-
CASSSETQYF
TGTGCCAGCAGTTCGGAGACCCAGTACTTC
>TRBJ2-1|-|TRBV5-5|-
CASSPPFENEQFF
TGTGCCAGCAGCCCACCCTTCGAAAATGAGCAGTTCTTC
>TRBJ1-3|-|TRBV2|-
CASSDNRGGNTIYF
TGTGCCAGCAGTGATAATCGCGGTGGAAACACCATATATTTT
>TRBJ2-7|-|TRBV7-8|-
CASSDKQGHYEQYF
TGTGCCAGCAGCGATAAACAGGGACACTACGAGCAGTACTTC
>TRBJ2-5|-|TRBV9|-
CASSVASQYQETQYF
TGTGCCAGCAGCGTAGCCAGCCAATATCAAGAGACCCAGTACTTC
>TRBJ2-7|-|TRBV19|TRBD2
CARGTSGRWRSYEQYF
TGTGCCAGGGGGACTAGCGGGAGGTGGCGCTCCTACGAGCAGTACTTC
>TRBJ2-7|-|TRBV6-5|-
CASSPEGRHEQYF
TGTGCCAGCAGCCCGGAGGGCCGGCACGAGCAGTACTTC
>TRBJ2-7|-|TRBV2|TRBD2
CGCSGGALEQYF
TGTGGTTGCTCGGGGGGGGCCCTCGAGCAGTACTTC
>TRBJ2-7|-|TRBV7-9|TRBD1
CASSSGQGALDEQYF
TGTGCCAGCAGCTCTGGACAGGGGGCGTTAGACGAGCAGTACTTC
>TRBJ2-1|once|TRBV29-1|TRBD2
CSLAGTSASSYNEQFF
TGCAGCCTAGCCGGGACTAGCGCGAGCTCCTACAATGAGCAGTTCTTC
>TRBJ2-4|-|TRBV7-4|-
CASSPGQKSIVAKNIQYF
TGTGCCAGCAGCCCTGGACAGAAGTCCATAGTAGCCAAAAACATTCAGTACTTC
>TRBJ2-1|-|TRBV7-7|TRBD2
CASSPRLAGNSYNEQFF
TGTGCTAGCAGCCCAAGACTAGCGGGGAATTCCTACAATGAGCAGTTCTTC
>TRBJ2-1|-|TRBV29-1|-
CSVEGFGRHREENEQFF
TGCAGCGTTGAAGGTTTTGGGCGGCACAGGGAGGAAAATGAGCAGTTCTTC
>TRBJ2-2|-|TRBV19|-
CASSISRTRRDTGELFF
TGTGCCAGTAGTATCAGCCGAACGAGGCGGGACACCGGGGAGCTGTTTTTT
>TRBJ2-7|-|TRBV7-9|TRBD2
CASSLVASGTQHEQYF
TGTGCCAGCAGCCTGGTGGCTAGCGGGACGCAACACGAGCAGTACTTC